This TCR beta chain was captured in a study of T cell repertoires in cytomegalovirus infection. TCRdb ran MiXCR on the reads and lists one entry per CDR3 protein. The sample holds hundreds of thousands of distinct CDR3 sequences, almost 30% seen once. This clonotype was detected only a few times. As yet, its antigen is unknown. The sequence derives from a human donor in good health (CMV status not recorded). Some clones in this sample may be carry-over from other donors' samples. The source material was cultured PBMCs, sampled from culture after CMV antigen stimulation.

CDR3 bases: TGTGCCAGTAGTGTTCCTTCCCCGGGACAGGGACACGAGCAGTACTTC. This gives the protein CASSVPSPGQGHEQYF. V is TRBV19 and J is TRBJ2-7; 9 bases are a match to TRBD1. The J segment lost 5 bases and the V segment lost 5 bases, leaving 13 bases of the junction unmatched. CDR1 is LNHDA, CDR2 SQIVND, per germline (reference sequence). The CDR3 is made up of 16 amino acids.